Listed below are T cell receptor beta chains from one sample, sequenced in a study of cytotoxic CD8 clonotypes in ibrutinib-treated CLL. TCRdb's table, derived via immunoSEQ multiplex PCR, lists solely in-frame clones and lacks some. The sample lists approximately 190,000 clones; more than 65% were seen once. This specimen consisted of PBMCs, obtained after 12 months of ibrutinib treatment. These receptors were taken from a human donor with chronic lymphocytic leukemia. Both conserved end residues are part of each CDR3. Each record gives: J gene, clone size, D gene, V gene, CDR3 DNA, CDR3 protein. D genes are given only for firm matches. Where a row states a size, it is once, few, many or the class of an expanded clone; other rows omit it.

j_gene: TRBJ2-1
abundance: few
d_gene: -
v_gene: TRBV7-2
CDR3nt: TGTGCCAGCAGCAAAACGCCTAGCTATAATGAGCAGTTCTTC
CDR3aa: CASSKTPSYNEQFF

j_gene: TRBJ1-1
abundance: -
d_gene: -
v_gene: TRBV29-1
CDR3nt: TGCAGCGTTGGGAGCGGACATCCGAACACTGAAGCTTTCTTT
CDR3aa: CSVGSGHPNTEAFF

j_gene: TRBJ2-7
abundance: -
d_gene: TRBD2
v_gene: TRBV11-2
CDR3nt: TGTGCCAGCAGCACGCTTAGCGGGTACGAGCAGTACTTC
CDR3aa: CASSTLSGYEQYF

j_gene: TRBJ1-2
abundance: many
d_gene: -
v_gene: TRBV2
CDR3nt: TGTGCCAGCAGTGAATGGGACCTAGATGGCTACACCTTC
CDR3aa: CASSEWDLDGYTF

j_gene: TRBJ1-1
abundance: -
d_gene: -
v_gene: TRBV19
CDR3nt: TGTGCCAGTACAGAGGGGTTGAACACTGAAGCTTTCTTT
CDR3aa: CASTEGLNTEAFF

j_gene: TRBJ1-5
abundance: -
d_gene: -
v_gene: TRBV5-1
CDR3nt: TGCGCCAGCAGCTTATTCTACAATCAGCCCCAGCATTTT
CDR3aa: CASSLFYNQPQHF

j_gene: TRBJ1-1
abundance: few
d_gene: TRBD1
v_gene: TRBV9
CDR3nt: TGTGCCAGCAGCGGCACTGGACAGGGCCACACTGAAGCTTTCTTT
CDR3aa: CASSGTGQGHTEAFF

j_gene: TRBJ1-1
abundance: -
d_gene: TRBD1
v_gene: TRBV5-8
CDR3nt: TGTGCCAGCAGTCACACCCTTGGGACAGTCTACACAAACACTGAAGCTTTCTTT
CDR3aa: CASSHTLGTVYTNTEAFF

j_gene: TRBJ2-1
abundance: -
d_gene: TRBD1
v_gene: TRBV30
CDR3nt: TGTGCCTGGAGTTCCCCCCGACAGGGGATCGTCCACAATGAGCAGTTCTTC
CDR3aa: CAWSSPRQGIVHNEQFF

j_gene: TRBJ1-4
abundance: -
d_gene: -
v_gene: TRBV9
CDR3nt: TGTGCCAGCAGCGATGGAAACTTGTATGAAAAACTGTTTTTT
CDR3aa: CASSDGNLYEKLFF

j_gene: TRBJ1-5
abundance: -
d_gene: -
v_gene: TRBV27
CDR3nt: TGTGCCAGCAGTCCGTACAGCGTAAATCAGCCCCAGCATTTT
CDR3aa: CASSPYSVNQPQHF

j_gene: TRBJ1-1
abundance: -
d_gene: TRBD1
v_gene: TRBV20-1
CDR3nt: TGCAGTGCTAGATCCGGGACAGGGGCTTTCTTT
CDR3aa: CSARSGTGAFF

j_gene: TRBJ2-7
abundance: few
d_gene: -
v_gene: TRBV20-1
CDR3nt: TGCAGTGCCTGGCAGGGGAGCGTGCAGTACTTC
CDR3aa: CSAWQGSVQYF

j_gene: TRBJ2-7
abundance: -
d_gene: -
v_gene: TRBV18
CDR3nt: TGTGCCAGCTCACCAATTCCCACCTACGAGCAGTACTTC
CDR3aa: CASSPIPTYEQYF

j_gene: TRBJ1-5
abundance: -
d_gene: -
v_gene: TRBV9
CDR3nt: TGTGCCAGCAGCGTAGGCCTTAATCAGCCCCAGCATTTT
CDR3aa: CASSVGLNQPQHF

j_gene: TRBJ2-1
abundance: few
d_gene: -
v_gene: TRBV20-1
CDR3nt: TGCAGTGCCCCGACCCACAATGAGCAGTTCTTC
CDR3aa: CSAPTHNEQFF

j_gene: TRBJ1-4
abundance: -
d_gene: TRBD1
v_gene: TRBV11-2
CDR3nt: TGTGCCAGCAGACGACAGGGGGGGAATGAAAAACTGTTTTTT
CDR3aa: CASRRQGGNEKLFF

j_gene: TRBJ2-7
abundance: -
d_gene: TRBD2
v_gene: TRBV19
CDR3nt: TGTGCCAGTAGTATAGTTTGGGGGGGAGTCTACGAGCAGTACTTC
CDR3aa: CASSIVWGGVYEQYF

j_gene: TRBJ2-7
abundance: -
d_gene: TRBD1
v_gene: TRBV7-8
CDR3nt: TGTGCCAGCAACCTCGACAGGGGATGGGGCGAGCAGTACTTC
CDR3aa: CASNLDRGWGEQYF

j_gene: TRBJ1-5
abundance: -
d_gene: -
v_gene: TRBV28
CDR3nt: TGTGCCAGCACGGGGACGGTCAATCAGCCCCAGCATTTT
CDR3aa: CASTGTVNQPQHF

j_gene: TRBJ2-1
abundance: -
d_gene: -
v_gene: TRBV11-3
CDR3nt: TGTGCCAGCAGCCAGCTGTCGGGAGCCTTCTATGAGCAGTTCTTC
CDR3aa: CASSQLSGAFYEQFF

j_gene: TRBJ2-1
abundance: -
d_gene: TRBD2
v_gene: TRBV10-3
CDR3nt: TGTGCCATCAGTGATCCGGGACTAGCGGGACCCAAGGATGAGCAGTTCTTC
CDR3aa: CAISDPGLAGPKDEQFF

j_gene: TRBJ2-1
abundance: few
d_gene: -
v_gene: TRBV11-3
CDR3nt: TGTGCCAGCAGCCTAGGGGTTGGGTTCGAAGGGGACAATGAGCAGTTCTTC
CDR3aa: CASSLGVGFEGDNEQFF

j_gene: TRBJ1-4
abundance: -
d_gene: -
v_gene: TRBV6-1
CDR3nt: TGTGCCAGCAGTGAAGGGGGGGCGGCTAATGAAAAACTGTTTTTT
CDR3aa: CASSEGGAANEKLFF

j_gene: TRBJ2-7
abundance: -
d_gene: TRBD2
v_gene: TRBV4-1
CDR3nt: TGCGCCAGCAGCCCCCTGGGACTAGGGGCGAACTACGAGCAGTACTTC
CDR3aa: CASSPLGLGANYEQYF

j_gene: TRBJ1-1
abundance: -
d_gene: -
v_gene: TRBV6-5
CDR3nt: TGTGCCAGCAGTCGTCAGGGTTTTGGGGCTTTCTTT
CDR3aa: CASSRQGFGAFF

j_gene: TRBJ2-2
abundance: few
d_gene: -
v_gene: TRBV5-1
CDR3nt: TGCGCCAGCAGCTTCAGATGGGGCACCGGGGAGCTGTTTTTT
CDR3aa: CASSFRWGTGELFF